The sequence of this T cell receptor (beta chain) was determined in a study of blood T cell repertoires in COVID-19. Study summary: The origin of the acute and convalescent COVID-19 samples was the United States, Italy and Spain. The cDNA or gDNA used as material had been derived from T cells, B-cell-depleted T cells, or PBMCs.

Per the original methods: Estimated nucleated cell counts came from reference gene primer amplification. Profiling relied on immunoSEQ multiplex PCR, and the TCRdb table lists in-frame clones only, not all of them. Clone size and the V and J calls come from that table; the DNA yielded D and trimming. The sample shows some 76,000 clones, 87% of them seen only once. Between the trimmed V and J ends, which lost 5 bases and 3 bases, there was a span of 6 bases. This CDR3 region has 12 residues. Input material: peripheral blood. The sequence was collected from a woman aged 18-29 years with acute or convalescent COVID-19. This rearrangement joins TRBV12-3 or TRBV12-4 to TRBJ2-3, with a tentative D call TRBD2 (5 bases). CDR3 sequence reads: CASSRGTDTQYF. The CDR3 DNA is TGTGCCAGCAGTCGAGGGACAGATACGCAGTATTTT.